This T cell receptor (beta chain) was captured in a study of beta chain features in type 1 diabetes. The entirety of the isolated RNA underwent reverse transcription, so expressed TCRB transcripts were sequenced. Repertoires were generated with immunoSEQ multiplex PCR, while TCRdb's copy carries only in-frame clones and drops some. The sample yields some 700,000 clones, 10% to 15% seen once. Notes on this clone: Its antigen is still unknown.

Trimming took 6 bases from V and 5 from J, leaving 7 bases between them. Germline CDR1 reads MNHEY; CDR2 reads SVGAGI. This CDR3 is built from 11 residues. Regarding the study as a whole: Among patients with Type 1 diabetes, TCRB CDR3s were moderately but significantly shorter in every one of the four CD4+ subsets. Comparison showed that naive, central memory and Treg TCRB repertoires appeared more similar among patients than among healthy donors. There was no resolution here of whether HLA type influences TCRB rearrangement.

CD4+ naive, central memory, regulatory and stem cell-like memory cells were sorted via CD45RO/CCR7/CD25/CD127/CD95/CD27. This receptor was obtained from a man between 18 and 29 years old with type 1 diabetes. This chain uses TRBV6-5 with TRBJ1-1; D is unclear. Sequenced sample: naive CD4+ T cells from blood. The CDR3 protein is CASSGYTEAFF. The CDR3 coding sequence is TGTGCCAGCAGCGGATATACTGAAGCTTTCTTT.